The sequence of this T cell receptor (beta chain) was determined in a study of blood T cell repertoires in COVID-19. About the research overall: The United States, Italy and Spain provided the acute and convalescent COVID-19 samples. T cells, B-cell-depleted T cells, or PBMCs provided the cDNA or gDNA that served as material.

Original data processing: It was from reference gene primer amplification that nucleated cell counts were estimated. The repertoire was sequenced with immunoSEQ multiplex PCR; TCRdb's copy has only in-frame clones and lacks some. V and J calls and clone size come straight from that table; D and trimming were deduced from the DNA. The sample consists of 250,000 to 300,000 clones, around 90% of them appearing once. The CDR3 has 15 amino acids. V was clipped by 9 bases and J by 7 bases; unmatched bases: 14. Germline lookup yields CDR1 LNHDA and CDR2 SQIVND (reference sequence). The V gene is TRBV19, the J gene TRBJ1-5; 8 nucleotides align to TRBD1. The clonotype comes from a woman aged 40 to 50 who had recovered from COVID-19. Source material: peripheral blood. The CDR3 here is CASQGARRERQPQHF. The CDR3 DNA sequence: TGTGCCAGCCAGGGGGCCCGTCGGGAGCGGCAGCCCCAGCATTTT. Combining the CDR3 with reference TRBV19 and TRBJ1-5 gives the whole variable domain DGGITQSPKYLFRKEGQNVTLSCEQNLNHDAMYWYRQDPGQGLRLIYYSQIVNDFQKGDIAEGYSVSREKKESFPLTVTSAQKNPTAFYLCASQGARRERQPQHFGDGTRLSIL.